The present T cell receptor (beta chain) was sequenced within a study of cytomegalovirus exposure and HLA in healthy donors. Study conclusions and caveats: What TCR beta sequences reportedly achieved was accurate prediction of HLA-A and HLA-B alleles in most subjects. A reported reduction in N-insertions relative to the roughly 610-donor mean was seen in an Asian-associated ancestry cluster in a later analysis. 16,951 TCR beta sequences were associated with HLA alleles at 0.05 false discovery rate in a later analysis.

The V gene lost 5 bases and the J gene lost 3 bases, with 14 bases spanning the gap. The germline V gene has CDR1 SGHTA and CDR2 FQGNSA. This CDR3 has 14 residues. The PCR had 60 Vbeta and 13 Jbeta primers. Sequenced by immunoSEQ multiplex PCR; TCRdb stores in-frame clones only, minus some. The repertoire has a few hundred thousand clones, nearly 95% of them found once; the top ten carry 1.5% to 2%. Concerning this clone: Its antigen is currently unknown.

Sequencing was performed on PBMCs. This chain joins TRBV7-2 and TRBJ2-7, with D possibly matching TRBD1 (6 bases). This TCR came from a girl aged 2-10 years in good health and CMV-seronegative. DNA of the CDR3: TGTGCCAGCAGCCGGGACACAAAATACTACGAGCAGTACTTC. As protein: CASSRDTKYYEQYF.